The entry below gives a single T cell receptor (beta chain) sequence along with its context. The CDR3 length is 18 residues. J was trimmed by 5 bases and V by 4 bases; bases with no gene match: 16. The V gene's germline CDR1 is MDHEN and CDR2 SYDVKM. This entry is derived from a study of blood T cell repertoires in COVID-19. Study background: Spain, Italy and the United States supplied samples that represented acute and convalescent COVID-19. From T cells, B-cell-depleted T cells, or PBMCs came the material, which was cDNA or gDNA.

Original handling: How many nucleated cells were present was estimated from reference gene primer amplification. Data came from immunoSEQ multiplex PCR; TCRdb stores just in-frame clones and leaves some out. V and J calls and clone size are given by that table; D and trimming were obtained from the DNA. The sample has approximately 140,000 clones; around four fifths are singletons. The source is an older man with acute or convalescent COVID-19. Sample: peripheral blood. The chain recombines TRBV28 with TRBJ1-2, with TRBD1 identical over 10 bases. CDR3 sequence (DNA): TGTGCCAGCAGTTCACCCATTCCCGGACAGGGGGTTGGGTATGGCTACACCTTC. Protein: CASSSPIPGQGVGYGYTF.